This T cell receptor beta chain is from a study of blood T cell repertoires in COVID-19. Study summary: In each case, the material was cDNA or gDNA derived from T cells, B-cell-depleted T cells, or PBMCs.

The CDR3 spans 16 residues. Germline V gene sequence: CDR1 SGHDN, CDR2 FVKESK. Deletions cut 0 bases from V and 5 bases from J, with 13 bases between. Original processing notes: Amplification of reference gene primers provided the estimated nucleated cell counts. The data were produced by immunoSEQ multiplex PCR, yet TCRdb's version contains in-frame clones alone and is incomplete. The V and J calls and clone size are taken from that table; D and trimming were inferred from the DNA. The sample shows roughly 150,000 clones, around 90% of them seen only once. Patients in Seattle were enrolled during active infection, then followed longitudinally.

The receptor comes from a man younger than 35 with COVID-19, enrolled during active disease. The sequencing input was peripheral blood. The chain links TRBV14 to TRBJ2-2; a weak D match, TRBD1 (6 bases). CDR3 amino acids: CASSQDSGASTGELFF. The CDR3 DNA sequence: TGTGCCAGCAGCCAAGATTCAGGGGCGAGTACCGGGGAGCTGTTTTTT.